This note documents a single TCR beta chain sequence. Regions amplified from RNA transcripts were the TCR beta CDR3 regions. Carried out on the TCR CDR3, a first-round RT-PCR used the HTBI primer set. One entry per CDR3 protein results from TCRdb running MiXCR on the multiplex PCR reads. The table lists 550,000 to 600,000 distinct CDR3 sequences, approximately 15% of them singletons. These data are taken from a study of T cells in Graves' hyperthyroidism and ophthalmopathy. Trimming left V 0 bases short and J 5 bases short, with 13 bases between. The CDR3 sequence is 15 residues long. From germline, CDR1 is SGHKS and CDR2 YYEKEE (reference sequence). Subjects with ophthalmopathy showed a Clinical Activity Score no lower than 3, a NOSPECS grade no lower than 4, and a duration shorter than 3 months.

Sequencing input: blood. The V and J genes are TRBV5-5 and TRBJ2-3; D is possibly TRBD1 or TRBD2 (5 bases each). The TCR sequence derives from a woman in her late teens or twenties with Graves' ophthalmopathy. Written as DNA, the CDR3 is TGTGCCAGCAGCTTGGCCATCGCTGGGGGAGATACGCAGTATTTT. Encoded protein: CASSLAIAGGDTQYF.